This T cell receptor beta chain was found in a study of T cells in Graves' hyperthyroidism and ophthalmopathy (dated by TCRdb to between 2019 and 2020). About the investigation overall: Peripheral blood was sampled at the time of initial diagnosis, prior to any treatment. An independent validation cohort of under 20 hyperthyroidism patients and over 15 patients who later progressed to ophthalmopathy tested prospective prediction of ophthalmopathy. In addition, the study compared T-cell repertoires in thyroid tissue and in blood from roughly six Graves' hyperthyroidism patients. The 95 to 100 discovery patients were randomly split 7:3 into training and test sets. A discovery cohort of approximately 100 patients, 43 with Graves' ophthalmopathy and approximately 60 with stable Graves' hyperthyroidism, was used to find distinguishing TCR V-J signatures. TCR Vbeta CDR3 sequencing of approximately 140 peripheral blood samples (43 ophthalmopathy, approximately 80 hyperthyroidism and some 17 progressor patients) is reported in the paper. After blood sampling, hyperthyroidism patients were treated with methimazole at a starting dose of 30 mg daily, and ophthalmopathy patients were treated with high-dose intravenous methylprednisolone.

The TCR beta CDR3 regions were amplified from the RNA transcripts. For the first round of RT-PCR on the TCR CDR3, the HTBI primer set was used together with the Qiagen OneStep RT-PCR kit. Libraries were constructed in a second round of multiplex PCR, after which size selection and purification were performed. The libraries were sequenced on an Illumina HiSeq2000 using paired-end 100 bp reads. Per the source publication's procedure: SOAPnuke was used to process the raw data, with reads discarded if the reads contained adapters or uncalled bases, had a mean Phred below 15, or lacked an exact constant-primer or identifier match. High-quality paired reads were merged with COPE v1.2.5, and unique nucleotide sequences were defined as clonotypes. MiTCR v1.1 was used to align the clonotypes against IMGT TRBV, TRBD and TRBJ reference segments. The analysis was restricted to V-J combinations with a frequency above 0.0001, which together covered 99% to 99.2% of the repertoires. A TCS score was defined as the ratio of F50 (clonal expansion) to E x V (chaos), with BLOSUM62-based TCRdist applied between CDR3 peptides within each V-J. Welch's t-statistics and random forest reduced 450 to 600 V-J features to 13, which were used in a naive Bayes classifier (R e1071). TCRdb cleaned the public reads at Q25 with fastp, built clones with MiXCR and kept in-frame beta chains. All rows with the same CDR3 protein become a single entry with the most common DNA and genes. None of the V and J calls come from the authors' own analysis; TCRdb made them. Present in this sample are 500,000 or so distinct CDR3 sequences, 15% to 20% of which were seen just once. The ten largest clones take up 17% of the sample.

This clonotype showed up many times. Its antigen is unknown. There are no base qualities to consult, and no much larger clone falls within one base. In the germline V gene, CDR1 corresponds to MDHEN and CDR2 to SYDVKM. Taken from cysteine to phenylalanine, the CDR3 has 16 residues. Only the CDR3 portion is preserved as DNA: 48 bases, with reading frame beginning at the first base. V was cut back by 5 bases and J by 0 bases, leaving a gap of 16 bases between them. Ophthalmopathy patients had moderately to severely active disease, with a Clinical Activity Score of 3 or more, a NOSPECS grade of 4 or more, and a disease duration of less than 3 months. The study excluded patients with uncontrolled infections, other autoimmune diseases, pregnancy or lactation. Diagnoses were based on clinical symptoms, serum thyroxine and TRAb, thyroid ultrasound and orbital computed tomography. PBMCs were separated from around 9.1 ml of fresh peripheral blood using Ficoll-Paque density gradient centrifugation. Total RNA was extracted with Trizol reagent, and quality was checked on an Agilent 2100 Bioanalyzer.

What the research found in general, with its limitations: In validation, the model predicted progression to ophthalmopathy with approximately 69% sensitivity and less than 75% specificity, a median of around six months before onset. No statistical method was used to set the sample size in advance, and investigators knew the group allocation. Most expanded thyroid clonotypes (frequency above 0.001) were also found in blood, which suggests that blood repertoires may mirror thyroid immune responses. A 13 V-J signature model separated ophthalmopathy from stable hyperthyroidism, with around 91% sensitivity and about 81% specificity in cross-validation and 80%/75% in testing.

This clonotype was sampled from a woman between 18 and 30 years old with Graves' ophthalmopathy. The sequenced material came from blood. The V gene is TRBV28 and the J gene is TRBJ1-1; TRBD1 could be the D gene, as 6 bases match. The DNA sequence is as follows: TGTGCCAGCAGTCCGTCGACAGGCGGACTGAACACTGAAGCTTTCTTT. Its coded protein is CASSPSTGGLNTEAFF. The entire variable domain, with the stretches around the CDR3 drawn from the reference TRBV28 and TRBJ1-1 proteins, is DVKVTQSSRYLVKRTGEKVFLECVQDMDHENMFWYRQDPGLGLRLIYFSYDVKMKEKGDIPEGYSVSREKKERFSLILESASTNQTSMYLCASSPSTGGLNTEAFFGQGTRLTVV.